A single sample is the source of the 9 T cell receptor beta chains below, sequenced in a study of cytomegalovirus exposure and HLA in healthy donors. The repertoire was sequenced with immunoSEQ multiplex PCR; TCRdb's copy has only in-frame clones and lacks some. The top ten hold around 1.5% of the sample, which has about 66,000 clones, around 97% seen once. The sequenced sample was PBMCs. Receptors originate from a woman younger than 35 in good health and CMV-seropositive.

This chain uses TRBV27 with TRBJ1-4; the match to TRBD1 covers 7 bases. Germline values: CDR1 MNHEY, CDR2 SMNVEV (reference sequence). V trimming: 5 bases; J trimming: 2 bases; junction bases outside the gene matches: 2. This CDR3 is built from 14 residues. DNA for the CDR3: TGTGCCAGCAGTACACAGGGGACTAATGAAAAACTGTTTTTT. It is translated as CASSTQGTNEKLFF.

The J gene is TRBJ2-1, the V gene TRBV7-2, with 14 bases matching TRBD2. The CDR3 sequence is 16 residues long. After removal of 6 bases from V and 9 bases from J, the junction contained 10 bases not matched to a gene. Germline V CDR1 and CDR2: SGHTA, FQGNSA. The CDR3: CASRNGLAGGRGEQFF. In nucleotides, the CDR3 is TGTGCCAGCAGGAATGGACTAGCGGGAGGTAGGGGTGAGCAGTTCTTC.

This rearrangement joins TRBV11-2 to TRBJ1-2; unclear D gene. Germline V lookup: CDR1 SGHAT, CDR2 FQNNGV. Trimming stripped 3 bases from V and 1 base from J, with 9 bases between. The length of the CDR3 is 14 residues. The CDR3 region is CASSLFGDNYGYTF. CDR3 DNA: TGTGCCAGCAGCTTGTTCGGGGATAACTATGGCTACACCTTC.

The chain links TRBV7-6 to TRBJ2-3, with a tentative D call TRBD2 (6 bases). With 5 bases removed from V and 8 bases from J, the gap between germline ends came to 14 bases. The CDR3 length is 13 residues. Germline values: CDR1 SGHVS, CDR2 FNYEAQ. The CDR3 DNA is TGTGCCAGCAGCCTGGGGGGTGAGGGTACGCAGTATTTT. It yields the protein CASSLGGEGTQYF.

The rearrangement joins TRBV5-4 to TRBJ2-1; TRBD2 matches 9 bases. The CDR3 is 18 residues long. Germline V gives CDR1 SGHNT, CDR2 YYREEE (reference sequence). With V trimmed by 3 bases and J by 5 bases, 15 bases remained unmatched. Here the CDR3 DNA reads TGTGCCAGCAGCTCCCCGGGACAGTGGACTAGCGACAACAATGAGCAGTTCTTC. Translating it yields CASSSPGQWTSDNNEQFF. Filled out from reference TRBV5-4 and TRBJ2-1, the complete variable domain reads ETGVTQSPTHLIKTRGQQVTLRCSSQSGHNTVSWYQQALGQGPQFIFQYYREEENGRGNFPPRFSGLQFPNYSSELNVNALELDDSALYLCASSSPGQWTSDNNEQFFGPGTRLTVL.

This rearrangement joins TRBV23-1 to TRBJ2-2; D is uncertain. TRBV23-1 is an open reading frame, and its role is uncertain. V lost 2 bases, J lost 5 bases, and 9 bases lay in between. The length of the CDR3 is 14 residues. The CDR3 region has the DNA TGCGCCAGCAGTCAACTAGTGAGGACCGGGGAGCTGTTTTTT. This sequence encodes CASSQLVRTGELFF.

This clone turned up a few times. The CDR3 nucleotides read TGTGCCAGCAGTGACTCCCTAGCGGGAGCTAATGAGCAGTTCTTC. Amino acids: CASSDSLAGANEQFF. This chain uses TRBV6-4 with TRBJ2-1; 10 bases align to TRBD2. Germline trimming cut 0 bases from V and 7 bases from J; bases unmatched to any gene: 3. The CDR3 sequence is 15 residues long. In germline, CDR1 is MRHNA, CDR2 SNTAGT.

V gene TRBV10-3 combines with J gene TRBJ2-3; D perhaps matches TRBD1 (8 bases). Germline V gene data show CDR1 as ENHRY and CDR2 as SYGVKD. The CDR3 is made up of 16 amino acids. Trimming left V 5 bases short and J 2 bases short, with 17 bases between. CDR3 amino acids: CAISRSGTGYTDTQYF. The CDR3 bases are TGTGCCATCAGTCGCAGCGGGACAGGCTACACAGATACGCAGTATTTT.

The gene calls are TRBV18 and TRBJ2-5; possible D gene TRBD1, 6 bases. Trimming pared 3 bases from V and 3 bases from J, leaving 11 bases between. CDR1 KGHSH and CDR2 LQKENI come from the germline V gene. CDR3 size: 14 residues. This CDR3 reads CASSPSSGEETQYF. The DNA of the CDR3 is TGTGCCAGCTCACCTTCGTCAGGGGAAGAGACCCAGTACTTC.